The 22 T cell receptor beta chains below all came from one sample that was sequenced in a study of blood T cell repertoires in COVID-19. Data came from immunoSEQ multiplex PCR; TCRdb stores just in-frame clones and leaves some out. Found here are a few hundred thousand clones, around 88% of them singletons; the top ten hold about 6%. Input material: PBMCs or T cells enriched from blood (not recorded which). These receptors were obtained from a woman in her 40s who had recovered from COVID-19.

The rearrangement uses TRBV4-1 and TRBJ2-7, with D tentatively TRBD1 (6 bases). There are 14 residues in the CDR3. Germline V gene lookup returns CDR1 MGHRA and CDR2 YSYEKL. Trimming pared 1 base from V and 0 bases from J, leaving 7 bases between. Here the CDR3 DNA reads TGCGCCAGCAGCCAAGGACAGGACTCCTACGAGCAGTACTTC. This encodes CASSQGQDSYEQYF.

V is TRBV28 and J is TRBJ2-7; TRBD2 might be the D (6 bases). V dropped 10 bases and J dropped 2 bases, with 18 bases sitting between them. The length of the CDR3 is 14 residues. CDR1 MDHEN and CDR2 SYDVKM come from the germline V gene. CDR3 sequence: CATGQGGDPYEQYF. The CDR3 DNA is TGTGCCACCGGGCAAGGCGGGGACCCCTACGAGCAGTACTTC.

This chain links TRBV14 with TRBJ2-3; D might be TRBD2 (6 bases). Per germline, CDR1 SGHDN and CDR2 FVKESK. V lost 1 base and J lost 4, with 12 bases in between. The CDR3 loop spans 15 amino acids. The CDR3 loop is CASSQGGNGPDTQYF. The DNA of the CDR3 is TGTGCCAGCAGCCAAGGCGGGAACGGGCCAGATACGCAGTATTTT.

The genes are TRBV10-3 and TRBJ2-7; 15 bases are a match to TRBD2. This CDR3 region has 16 residues. Germline lookup yields CDR1 ENHRY and CDR2 SYGVKD. Trimming took 8 bases from V and 0 from J; bases not matched to a gene: 5. The CDR3 nucleotides are TGTGCCATCGGGGGGACTAGCGGGAGGAGCTCCTACGAGCAGTACTTC. It yields the protein CAIGGTSGRSSYEQYF.

V and J are TRBV28 and TRBJ1-3; D call uncertain. This CDR3 contains 11 residues. Trimming removed 4 bases from V and 10 bases from J, with 8 bases in between. Germline V CDR1 and CDR2: MDHEN, SYDVKM. The CDR3 loop reads CASSSPGTIYF. The CDR3 DNA sequence: TGTGCCAGCAGTTCCCCGGGGACCATATATTTT.

The V and J genes are TRBV25-1 and TRBJ2-1; weak D call: TRBD2 (6 bases). This CDR3 has 16 residues. Trimming removed 2 bases at V and 5 bases at J, with 16 bases between. Germline V CDR1 and CDR2: MGHDK, SYGVNS. The CDR3 protein is CASSEGGKSFHNEQFF. The CDR3 DNA reads as TGTGCCAGCAGTGAAGGAGGGAAAAGCTTCCACAATGAGCAGTTCTTC.

CDR3 DNA sequence: TGCGCCAGCAGCCCCCCCACTAACTACGAGCAGTACTTC. Amino acid sequence: CASSPPTNYEQYF. The chain uses TRBV5-1 and TRBJ2-7; no firm D call. The length of the CDR3 is 13 residues. The germline gives CDR1 SGHRS, CDR2 YFSETQ. The germline V and J ends were trimmed by 4 bases and 3 bases, with 11 bases remaining between them.

The chain uses TRBV7-8 and TRBJ2-7; 7 nucleotides agree with TRBD2. Germline-derived CDR1 and CDR2 are SGHVS and FQNEAQ. V lost 5 bases to trimming and J lost 3 bases; unmatched junction nucleotides: 13. This CDR3 region has 16 residues. The CDR3 sequence is CASSLAGDSGLYEQYF. Written as DNA, the CDR3 is TGTGCCAGCAGCCTGGCGGGGGATTCCGGGCTCTACGAGCAGTACTTC.

Here the CDR3 DNA reads TGCAGTGCTAGTGGGGGGCCCTACGAGCAGTACTTC. Amino acids: CSASGGPYEQYF. The V call is TRBV20-1, the J call TRBJ2-7, with D perhaps matching TRBD1 or TRBD2 (6 bases each). The CDR3 length is 12 residues. The ends were cut back, 3 bases at V and 2 bases at J, with 8 bases in the middle. The V gene's germline CDR1 is DFQATT and CDR2 SNEGSKA (reference sequence).

A word on this clone: The same CDR3 also results from other DNA sequences found in this sample. The chain employs TRBV10-3 and TRBJ2-1; 8 nucleotides match TRBD1. After removal of 8 bases from V and 6 bases from J, the junction contained 3 bases not matched to a gene. The germline V gene has CDR1 ENHRY and CDR2 SYGVKD. The CDR3 contains 12 residues. The chain's CDR3 is CAISGQGNEQFF. The CDR3, as DNA: TGTGCCATCTCTGGACAGGGCAATGAGCAGTTCTTC.

In the case of this clone: At one boundary the junction diverges from the germline segment, which might be a read error. V gene TRBV20-1 combines with J gene TRBJ2-1, with a tentative D call TRBD2 (5 bases). CDR1 and CDR2 (germline): DFQATT, SNEGSKA (reference sequence). CDR3 length: 11 amino acids. The CDR3 region has the DNA TGCAGTGCTAGAAGACCCGGGAAAGTCGTCTTC. Translating gives CSARRPGKVVF.

The V and J genes are TRBV19 and TRBJ2-3, with D perhaps TRBD2 (5 bases). Trimming shortened V by 6 bases and J by 2 bases, and 15 bases separated the two germline ends. The CDR3 is made up of 15 amino acids. The germline CDR1 and CDR2 sequences are LNHDA and SQIVND (reference sequence). Here the CDR3 DNA reads TGTGCCAGTAGCACCGGGCTAGCTCTCACAGATACGCAGTATTTT. Protein: CASSTGLALTDTQYF.

This chain joins TRBV5-4 and TRBJ2-7, with TRBD2 matching over 12 bases. The CDR3 sequence is 17 residues long. CDR1 is SGHNT, CDR2 YYREEE, per germline (reference sequence). The J segment lost 4 bases and the V segment lost 4 bases, leaving 12 bases of the junction unmatched. CDR3 sequence reads: CASSPRGGLAGLYEQYF. CDR3 coding DNA: TGTGCCAGCAGCCCCCGGGGTGGACTAGCGGGACTTTACGAGCAGTACTTC.

CDR3: CASSPGTGRDYGYTF. The CDR3 DNA reads as TGTGCCAGCTCACCTGGGACAGGGAGGGACTATGGCTACACCTTC. The rearrangement links TRBV18 to TRBJ1-2; TRBD1 matches 9 bases. Germline trimming cut 3 bases from V and 3 bases from J; bases unmatched to any gene: 5. Germline values: CDR1 KGHSH, CDR2 LQKENI. The CDR3 runs to 15 residues. The complete variable domain, with remaining parts taken from reference TRBV18 and TRBJ1-2, reads NAGVMQNPRHLVRRRGQEARLRCSPMKGHSHVYWYRQLPEEGLKFMVYLQKENIIDESGMPKERFSAEFPKEGPSILRIQQVVRGDSAAYFCASSPGTGRDYGYTFGSGTRLTVV.

The chain uses TRBV27 and TRBJ1-4; D not resolved. V was cut by 8 bases and J by 3 bases, with 13 bases left in between. The CDR3 consists of 14 residues. Germline V gene data show CDR1 as MNHEY and CDR2 as SMNVEV (reference sequence). The CDR3, as DNA: TGTGCCAGCTCCCCCCAGGTGTCTAATGAAAAACTGTTTTTT. This translates into CASSPQVSNEKLFF.

The chain has TRBV27 and TRBJ2-3; weak D call: TRBD1 (6 bases). V shed 4 bases and J shed 2 bases, with 7 bases lying between them. From germline, CDR1 is MNHEY and CDR2 SMNVEV (reference sequence). CDR3 size: 13 residues. CDR3 DNA: TGTGCCAGCAGTTACAGGGCCACAGATACGCAGTATTTT. Amino acid sequence: CASSYRATDTQYF.

The chain couples TRBV4-1 to TRBJ2-7; possibly TRBD1 for D (7 bases). V lost 5 bases and J 7 bases, leaving 21 bases between the germline ends. This CDR3 region has 15 residues. Germline CDR1 reads MGHRA; CDR2 reads YSYEKL. CDR3 loop: CASSRGDSGYREQYF. CDR3 DNA sequence: TGCGCCAGCAGCAGAGGGGACAGCGGGTATCGGGAGCAGTACTTC.

This clone was found a few times. J is TRBJ2-7 and V is TRBV27; D is perhaps TRBD1 (5 bases). CDR3 length equals 13 residues. The V end was cut by 7 bases, the J end by 4 bases, with 14 bases between. Germline loops: CDR1 MNHEY, CDR2 SMNVEV (reference sequence). The CDR3 DNA reads as TGTGCCAGCATGTATAGGGGTGGTTACGAGCAGTACTTC. This encodes CASMYRGGYEQYF.

This clone came up a few times. This chain links TRBV28 with TRBJ1-6; weak D call: TRBD1 (5 bases). The ends were cut back, 6 bases at V and 0 bases at J, with 12 bases in the middle. From germline, CDR1 is MDHEN and CDR2 SYDVKM. This CDR3 contains 16 residues. The CDR3 sequence: CASSPGGSSYNSPLHF. CDR3 sequence (DNA): TGTGCCAGCAGCCCGGGGGGTAGCTCCTATAATTCACCCCTCCACTTT.

This clone showed up just a few times. The CDR3 nucleotides are TGTGCCACCAGCAGAGAATCGACTCGCACAGATACGCAGTATTTT. Translating it yields CATSRESTRTDTQYF. The V call is TRBV15, the J call TRBJ2-3; no clear D gene. Germline V gene data show CDR1 as LNHNV and CDR2 as YYDKDF (reference sequence). There are 15 residues in the CDR3. V was pared by 0 bases and J by 1 base, with 8 bases between.

This rearrangement joins TRBV5-1 to TRBJ2-7; 12 positions match TRBD1. This CDR3 region has 17 residues. With V trimmed by 3 bases and J by 2 bases, 9 bases remained unmatched. Germline-derived CDR1 and CDR2 are SGHRS and YFSETQ. The CDR3 loop reads CASSWPGQGARAYEQYF. The CDR3 DNA follows: TGCGCCAGCAGCTGGCCGGGACAGGGGGCAAGGGCCTACGAGCAGTACTTC.

The chain recombines TRBV7-9 with TRBJ1-4; tentative D call: TRBD1 (5 bases). The CDR3 covers 17 residues. V lost 5 bases and J 0 bases, leaving 16 bases between the germline ends. Germline values: CDR1 SEHNR, CDR2 FQNEAQ (reference sequence). The CDR3 here is CASSPYRTTATNEKLFF. CDR3 sequence (DNA): TGTGCCAGCAGCCCCTACAGGACGACTGCAACTAATGAAAAACTGTTTTTT.